These 14 T cell receptor beta chains were sequenced from one sample in a study of shared clonotypes between healthy human individuals (dated by TCRdb to 2020 to 2022). The library relied on the immunoSEQ multiplex PCR assay. The clones in this table, taken by TCRdb from immuneACCESS, are in-frame only. Not every clone is retained; where verified, under half of the shortfall comes from an unresolved V gene, and the cause of the rest is unknown. The sample contains approximately 700,000 clones, around 73% of them found a single time. The ten largest clones take up around 2% of the sample. Sequencing input: memory CD4+ T cells sorted from blood. The meaning of the sample's cell subset or site label: CD45RA-negative fraction. The receptors were sampled from a young woman in good health.

The gene calls are TRBV11-2 and TRBJ2-1; 11 bases are shared with TRBD2. Looked up from germline, CDR1 is SGHAT and CDR2 is FQNNGV. The V gene end was trimmed by 5 bases and the J gene end by 3 bases; junction bases not matched to a gene: 3. The length of the CDR3 is 15 residues. CDR3 residues: CASSTLAGGYNEQFF. The CDR3 DNA is TGTGCCAGCAGCACGCTAGCGGGAGGCTACAATGAGCAGTTCTTC.

This rearrangement joins TRBV28 to TRBJ2-2; TRBD2 agrees at 8 bases. The CDR3 is made up of 14 amino acids. V trimming: 8 bases; J trimming: 7 bases; junction bases outside the gene matches: 9. The germline gives CDR1 MDHEN, CDR2 SYDVKM. CDR3 region: CASRNIAGRGELFF. CDR3 nucleotides: TGTGCCAGCCGGAACATAGCGGGACGCGGGGAGCTGTTTTTT. Looking up the rest from reference TRBV28 and TRBJ2-2 gives the full variable domain: DVKVTQSSRYLVKRTGEKVFLECVQDMDHENMFWYRQDPGLGLRLIYFSYDVKMKEKGDIPEGYSVSREKKERFSLILESASTNQTSMYLCASRNIAGRGELFFGEGSRLTVL.

This clone has only one observation. V gene TRBV7-2 combines with J gene TRBJ1-5; D not resolved. Per germline, CDR1 SGHTA and CDR2 FQGNSA. The V gene lost 1 base and the J gene lost 1 base, with 11 bases spanning the gap. CDR3 length: 16 amino acids. The CDR3 nucleotides are TGTGCCAGCAGCTTAGGTGGGCAGCTCAGCAATCAGCCCCAGCATTTT. Its translation is CASSLGGQLSNQPQHF.

The rearrangement uses TRBV2 and TRBJ2-7, with 14 positions matching TRBD2. Unmatched junction bases numbered 3, after V lost 10 bases and J lost 7 bases. This CDR3 contains 12 residues. Germline CDR1 is SNHLY and CDR2 is FYNNEI. The CDR3 reads CATGTSGSEQYF. CDR3 nucleotides: TGTGCCACCGGGACTAGCGGGAGTGAGCAGTACTTC.

The J gene is TRBJ2-7, the V gene TRBV16; 8 nucleotides line up with TRBD1. CDR3 length: 15 amino acids. CDR1 KGHSY and CDR2 FQNENV come from the germline V gene. V dropped 0 bases and J dropped 7; count of bases not matched to a gene: 8. Here the CDR3 reads CASSQSWQGAGEQYF. The DNA of the CDR3 is TGTGCCAGCAGCCAATCATGGCAGGGGGCGGGTGAGCAGTACTTC.

This clone was seen once. V usage is TRBV6-5 and J usage is TRBJ1-2; 7 bases are shared with TRBD1. The CDR3 length is 13 residues. Trimming cost V 6 bases and J 5 bases; bases outside gene matches: 6. Germline V gene data show CDR1 as MNHEY and CDR2 as SVGAGI. CDR3 coding DNA: TGTGCCAGCAGCGGGACAGTGGGGTATGGCTACACCTTC. Its protein is CASSGTVGYGYTF.

This clone was seen repeatedly, ten times or more. The genes are TRBV19 and TRBJ1-1; D may be TRBD1 (5 bases). Germline lookup yields CDR1 LNHDA and CDR2 SQIVND (reference sequence). CDR3 length equals 18 residues. Trimming pared 0 bases from V and 0 bases from J, leaving 17 bases between. CDR3 sequence reads: CASSIDISDTSLNTEAFF. Written as DNA, the CDR3 is TGTGCCAGTAGTATAGATATCTCGGACACAAGCTTGAACACTGAAGCTTTCTTT.

The rearrangement links TRBV5-1 to TRBJ2-3; D gene unclear. The CDR3 runs 14 residues. Deletions cut 4 bases from V and 2 bases from J, with 11 bases between. Per the germline V gene, CDR1 is SGHRS and CDR2 is YFSETQ. The DNA for the CDR3 is TGCGCCAGCAGCCTTAAGGAGTTCACAGATACGCAGTATTTT. The encoded protein is CASSLKEFTDTQYF.

The chain couples TRBV7-9 to TRBJ2-7, with D possibly being TRBD2 (5 bases). The V gene lost 4 bases and the J gene lost 3 bases, with 7 bases spanning the gap. The CDR3 spans 12 residues. Germline V gives CDR1 SEHNR, CDR2 FQNEAQ (reference sequence). CDR3: CASSSGFYEQYF. The DNA for the CDR3 is TGTGCCAGCAGCTCGGGGTTCTACGAGCAGTACTTC.

Points on this clone: Within the sample, other DNA sequences also encode this same CDR3. The chain combines TRBV30 with TRBJ1-5; 7 bases fit TRBD1. The ends lost 0 bases at V and 3 bases at J; junction bases unmatched: 2. Germline V lookup: CDR1 GTSNPN, CDR2 SVGIG (reference sequence). The CDR3 contains 14 residues. The CDR3 nucleotides read TGTGCCTGGAGTGTAGGGACAGTCAATCAGCCCCAGCATTTT. This gives the protein CAWSVGTVNQPQHF.

The chain links TRBV5-5 to TRBJ2-7, with 9 bases matching TRBD1. There are 15 residues in the CDR3. CDR1 and CDR2 (germline): SGHKS, YYEKEE (reference sequence). Trimming removed 6 bases from V and 3 bases from J; junction bases left unmatched: 10. CDR3 residues: CASTFPGQGNYEQYF. In DNA, the CDR3 is TGTGCCAGCACCTTCCCGGGACAGGGAAACTACGAGCAGTACTTC.

This clone is a singleton in its sample. V is TRBV19 and J is TRBJ2-3; D is possibly TRBD2 (6 bases). This CDR3 is 17 amino acids long. The germline V gene encodes CDR1 LNHDA and CDR2 SQIVND (reference sequence). Trimming left V 5 bases short and J 0 bases short, with 18 bases between. The DNA of the CDR3 is TGTGCCAGTAGTGATAGGGGTAGTAGCGGTAGCACAGATACGCAGTATTTT. Encoded protein: CASSDRGSSGSTDTQYF.

The V gene is TRBV7-9, the J gene TRBJ1-5, with D hard to call. The CDR3 contains 13 residues. V dropped 5 bases and J dropped 5 bases, with 10 bases sitting between them. Germline-derived CDR1 and CDR2 are SEHNR and FQNEAQ (reference sequence). Written as DNA, the CDR3 is TGTGCCAGCAGCCCCAACGAGGATCAGCCCCAGCATTTT. Translation gives CASSPNEDQPQHF.

In the case of this clone: One end of the junction fails to match germline, which may point to a read error. The chain is built from TRBV10-3 and TRBJ2-7; maybe TRBD2 (6 bases). This CDR3 comprises 15 residues. Per germline, CDR1 ENHRY and CDR2 SYGVKD. The CDR3 here is CASSPGVAAVNEQYF. CDR3 coding DNA: TGTGCCAGCAGTCCCGGGGTAGCGGCAGTCAACGAGCAGTACTTC.